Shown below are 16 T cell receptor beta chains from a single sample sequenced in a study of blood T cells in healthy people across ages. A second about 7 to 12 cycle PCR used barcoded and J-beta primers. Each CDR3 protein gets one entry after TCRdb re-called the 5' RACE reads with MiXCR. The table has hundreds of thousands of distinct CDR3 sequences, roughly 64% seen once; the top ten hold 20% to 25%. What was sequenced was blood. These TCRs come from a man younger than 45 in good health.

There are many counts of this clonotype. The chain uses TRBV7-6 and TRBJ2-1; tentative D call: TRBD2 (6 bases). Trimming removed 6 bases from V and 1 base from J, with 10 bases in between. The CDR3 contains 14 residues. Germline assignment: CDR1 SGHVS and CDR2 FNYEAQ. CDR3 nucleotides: TGTGCCAGCAGGGAGCGGGTTTCCTACAATGAGCAGTTCTTC. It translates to CASRERVSYNEQFF.

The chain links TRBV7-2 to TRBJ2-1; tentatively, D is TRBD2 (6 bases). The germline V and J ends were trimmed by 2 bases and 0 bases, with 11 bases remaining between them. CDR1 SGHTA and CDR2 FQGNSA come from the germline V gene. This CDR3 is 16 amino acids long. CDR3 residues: CASSLLAGLSYNEQFF. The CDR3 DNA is TGTGCCAGCAGCTTACTGGCGGGGCTCTCCTACAATGAGCAGTTCTTC. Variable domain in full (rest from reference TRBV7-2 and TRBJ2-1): GAGVSQSPSNKVTEKGKDVELRCDPISGHTALYWYRQSLGQGLEFLIYFQGNSAPDKSGLPSDRFSAERTGGSVSTLTIQRTQQEDSAVYLCASSLLAGLSYNEQFFGPGTRLTVL.

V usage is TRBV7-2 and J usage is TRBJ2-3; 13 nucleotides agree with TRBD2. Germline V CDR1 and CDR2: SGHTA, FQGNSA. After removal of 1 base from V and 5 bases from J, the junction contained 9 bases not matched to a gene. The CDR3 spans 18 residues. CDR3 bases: TGTGCCAGCAGCTTAGTAGGACTAGCGGGAGTATGGGGAGATACGCAGTATTTT. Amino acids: CASSLVGLAGVWGDTQYF.

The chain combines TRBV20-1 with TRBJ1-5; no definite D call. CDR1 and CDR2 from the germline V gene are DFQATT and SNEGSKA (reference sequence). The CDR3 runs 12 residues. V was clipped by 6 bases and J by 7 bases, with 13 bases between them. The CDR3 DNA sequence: TGCAGTGCCCCACACGAGGGCCAGCCCCAGCATTTT. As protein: CSAPHEGQPQHF.

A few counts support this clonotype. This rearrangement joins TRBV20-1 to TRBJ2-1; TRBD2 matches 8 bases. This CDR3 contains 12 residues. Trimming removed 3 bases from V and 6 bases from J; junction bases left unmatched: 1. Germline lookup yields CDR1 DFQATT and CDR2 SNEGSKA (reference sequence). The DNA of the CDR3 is TGCAGTGCTAGCGGGAGGGGCAATGAGCAGTTCTTC. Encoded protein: CSASGRGNEQFF.

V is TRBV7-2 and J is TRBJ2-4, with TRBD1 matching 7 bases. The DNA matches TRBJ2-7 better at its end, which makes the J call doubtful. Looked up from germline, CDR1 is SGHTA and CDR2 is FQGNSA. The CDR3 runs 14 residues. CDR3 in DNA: TGTGCCAGCAGCTACACCCCTTGGACAGGCGAGCAGTACTTC. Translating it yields CASSYTPWTGEQYF.

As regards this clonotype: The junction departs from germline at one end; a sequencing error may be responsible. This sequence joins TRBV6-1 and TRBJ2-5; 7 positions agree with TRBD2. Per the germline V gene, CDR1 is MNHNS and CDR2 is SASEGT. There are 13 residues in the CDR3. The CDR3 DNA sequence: TGTACCAGCGGGAAGTGGGACCAAGAGACCCAGTACTTC. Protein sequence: CTSGKWDQETQYF.

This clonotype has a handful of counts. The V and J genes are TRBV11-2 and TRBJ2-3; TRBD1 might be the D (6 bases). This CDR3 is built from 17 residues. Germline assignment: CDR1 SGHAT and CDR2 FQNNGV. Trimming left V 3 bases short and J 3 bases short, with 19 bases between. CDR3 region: CASSLNNRVVRTDTQYF. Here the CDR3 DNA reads TGTGCCAGCAGCTTGAACAACAGGGTGGTTAGAACAGATACGCAGTATTTT. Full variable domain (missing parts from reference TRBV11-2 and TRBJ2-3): EAGVAQSPRYKIIEKRQSVAFWCNPISGHATLYWYQQILGQGPKLLIQFQNNGVVDDSQLPKDRFSAERLKGVDSTLKIQPAKLEDSAVYLCASSLNNRVVRTDTQYFGPGTRLTVL.

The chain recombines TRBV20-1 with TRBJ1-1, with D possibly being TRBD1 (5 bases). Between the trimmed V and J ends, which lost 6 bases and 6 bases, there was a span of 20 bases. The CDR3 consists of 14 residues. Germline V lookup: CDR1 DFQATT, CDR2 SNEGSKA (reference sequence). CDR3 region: CSATVLGKGSEAFF. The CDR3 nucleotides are TGCAGTGCGACAGTCCTAGGTAAAGGGTCTGAAGCTTTCTTT.

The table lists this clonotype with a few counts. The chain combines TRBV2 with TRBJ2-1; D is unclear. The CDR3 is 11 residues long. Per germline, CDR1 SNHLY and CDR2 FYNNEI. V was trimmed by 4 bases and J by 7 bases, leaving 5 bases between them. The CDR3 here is CASSVRNEQFF. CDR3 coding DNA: TGTGCCAGCAGTGTACGGAATGAGCAGTTCTTC.

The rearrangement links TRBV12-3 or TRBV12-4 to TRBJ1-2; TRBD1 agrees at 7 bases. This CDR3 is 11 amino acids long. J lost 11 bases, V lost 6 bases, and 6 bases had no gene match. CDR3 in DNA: TGTGCCAGCAGACGAAGGGACAGTTACACCTTC. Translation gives CASRRRDSYTF.

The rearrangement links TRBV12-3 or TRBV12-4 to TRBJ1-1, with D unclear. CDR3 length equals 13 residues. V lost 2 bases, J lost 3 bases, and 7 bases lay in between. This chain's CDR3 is CASSLSWDTEAFF. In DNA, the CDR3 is TGTGCCAGCAGTTTATCATGGGACACTGAAGCTTTCTTT.

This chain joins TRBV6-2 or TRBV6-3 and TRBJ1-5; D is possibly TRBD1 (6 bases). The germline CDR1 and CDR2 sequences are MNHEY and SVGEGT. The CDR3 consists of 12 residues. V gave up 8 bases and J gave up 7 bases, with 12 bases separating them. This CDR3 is CASQTGRQPQHF. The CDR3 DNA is TGTGCCAGCCAAACAGGGCGACAGCCCCAGCATTTT.

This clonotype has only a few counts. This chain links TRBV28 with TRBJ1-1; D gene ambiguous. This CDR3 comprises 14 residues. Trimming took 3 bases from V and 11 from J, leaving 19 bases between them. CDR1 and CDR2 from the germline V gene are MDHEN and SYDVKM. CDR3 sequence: CASSFRTSMSGAFF. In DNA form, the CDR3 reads TGTGCCAGCAGTTTCCGGACTTCGATGAGCGGGGCTTTCTTT.

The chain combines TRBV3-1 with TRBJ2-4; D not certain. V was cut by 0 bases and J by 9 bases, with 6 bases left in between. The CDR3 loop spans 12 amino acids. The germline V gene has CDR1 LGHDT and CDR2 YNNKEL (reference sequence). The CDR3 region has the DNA TGTGCCAGCAGCCAAGATCTTAGCATTCAGTACTTC. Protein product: CASSQDLSIQYF.

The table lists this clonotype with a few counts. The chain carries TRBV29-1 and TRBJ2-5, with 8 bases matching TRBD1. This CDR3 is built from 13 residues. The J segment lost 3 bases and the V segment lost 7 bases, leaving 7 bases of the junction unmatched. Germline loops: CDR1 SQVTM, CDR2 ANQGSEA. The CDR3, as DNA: TGCAGCGCCACCGGGACAGGTGAAGAGACCCAGTACTTC. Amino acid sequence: CSATGTGEETQYF.